These 17 T cell receptor beta chains originate from one sample sequenced in a study of glioma-infiltrating T cells. Amplification of TCR alpha and beta CDR3 regions from RNA used iRepertoire nested multiplex PCR. From the multiplex PCR reads, TCRdb called clonotypes with MiXCR, one entry per CDR3 protein. Among approximately 190,000 distinct CDR3 sequences listed, 32% were seen once. The sample was glioma tissue, nonneoplastic brain tissue, or PBMCs (not recorded which). The receptor set was obtained from a human donor with low-grade glioma or glioblastoma, undergoing nonglioma brain surgery, or in good health (not recorded which).

In this sample, this clonotype turned up many times. V gene TRBV5-5 combines with J gene TRBJ1-5; D is ambiguous. The germline V gene encodes CDR1 SGHKS and CDR2 YYEKEE (reference sequence). The CDR3 extends over 14 amino acids. V lost 4 bases, J lost 0 bases, and 8 bases lay in between. DNA of the CDR3: TGTGCCAGCAGCACTGACTATAGCAATCAGCCCCAGCATTTT. This gives the protein CASSTDYSNQPQHF.

The rearrangement joins TRBV12-3 or TRBV12-4 to TRBJ2-5; TRBD2 aligns across 11 bases. V shed 7 bases, J shed 4 bases, and the junction held 11 bases outside the gene matches. The CDR3 extends over 16 amino acids. The CDR3 DNA reads as TGTGCCAGCAACTTCAGACTAGCGGGAATCGGAGAGACCCAGTACTTC. It is translated as CASNFRLAGIGETQYF.

This clonotype showed up many times. The V gene is TRBV28, the J gene TRBJ2-7, with D unresolved. V shed 2 bases and J shed 5 bases, with 13 bases lying between them. The CDR3 is 14 residues long. CDR1 and CDR2 (germline): MDHEN, SYDVKM. This chain's CDR3 is CASSLPGLLDEQYF. The CDR3 nucleotides read TGTGCCAGCAGTTTACCCGGGCTTTTGGACGAGCAGTACTTC.

This clonotype was detected ten times or more. The CDR3 sequence is CASSWTGGMDGYTF. The CDR3 nucleotides read TGTGCCAGCAGCTGGACAGGGGGCATGGATGGCTACACCTTC. The rearrangement links TRBV2 to TRBJ1-2; TRBD1 aligns across 11 bases. The CDR3 has 14 residues. V was clipped by 6 bases and J by 6 bases; unmatched bases: 6. Looked up from germline, CDR1 is SNHLY and CDR2 is FYNNEI. Together with reference TRBV2 and TRBJ1-2, the CDR3 gives the full variable domain: EPEVTQTPSHQVTQMGQEVILRCVPISNHLYFYWYRQILGQKVEFLVSFYNNEISEKSEIFDDQFSVERPDGSNFTLKIRSTKLEDSAMYFCASSWTGGMDGYTFGSGTRLTVV.

This clonotype was seen many times. The chain employs TRBV7-2 and TRBJ2-3; 13 bases fit TRBD2. The V and J ends lost 5 bases and 5 bases, in that order; junction bases with no gene match: 7. Looked up from germline, CDR1 is SGHTA and CDR2 is FQGNSA. CDR3 length equals 16 residues. CDR3 sequence reads: CASSLGTSGIGDTQYF. CDR3 nucleotide sequence: TGTGCCAGCAGCCTAGGGACTAGCGGGATTGGAGATACGCAGTATTTT.

The table lists this clonotype with many counts. The CDR3 loop reads CASSDPQGVTNYGYTF. The CDR3 nucleotides are TGCGCCAGCAGTGATCCACAGGGGGTTACTAACTATGGCTACACCTTC. The rearrangement links TRBV10-2 to TRBJ1-2; 8 bases align to TRBD1. CDR1 and CDR2 (germline): WSHSY, SAAADI. The CDR3 runs to 16 residues. Trimming took 3 bases from V and 0 from J; bases not matched to a gene: 6.

This clonotype was observed many times. The rearrangement uses TRBV7-9 and TRBJ1-1; a weak D match, TRBD1 (6 bases). The V gene lost 5 bases and the J gene lost 11 bases, with 15 bases spanning the gap. The germline V gene has CDR1 SEHNR and CDR2 FQNEAQ (reference sequence). The CDR3 is 12 amino acids. CDR3 in amino acids: CASSDRSSVAFF. The CDR3 DNA sequence: TGTGCCAGCAGCGACAGGTCCTCCGTTGCTTTCTTT.

This clonotype was seen a handful of times. The chain is built from TRBV3-1 and TRBJ1-4; a possible D gene is TRBD1 (5 bases). Per the germline V gene, CDR1 is LGHDT and CDR2 is YNNKEL (reference sequence). Between the trimmed V and J ends, which lost 1 base and 0 bases, there was a span of 15 bases. There are 18 residues in the CDR3. Written as DNA, the CDR3 is TGTGCCAGCAGCCAAGGACAGTTACTAACGTCAACTAATGAAAAACTGTTTTTT. Protein product: CASSQGQLLTSTNEKLFF.

There are many counts of this clonotype. J is TRBJ2-1 and V is TRBV20-1; D unclear. This CDR3 contains 15 residues. CDR1 and CDR2 from the germline V gene are DFQATT and SNEGSKA (reference sequence). V was trimmed by 5 bases and J by 0 bases, leaving 14 bases between them. The DNA for the CDR3 is TGCAGTGCTTTCGGTAGCCAGAGCTCCTACAATGAGCAGTTCTTC. This encodes CSAFGSQSSYNEQFF.

This chain uses TRBV5-1 with TRBJ2-6; the D is unclear. Germline V CDR1 and CDR2: SGHRS, YFSETQ. The CDR3 has 15 residues. Trimming removed 4 bases from V and 4 bases from J, with 12 bases in between. CDR3 region: CASSDRAAGANVLTF. CDR3 DNA: TGCGCCAGCAGCGACCGGGCCGCAGGGGCCAACGTCCTGACTTTC. The whole variable domain, remainder taken from reference TRBV5-1 and TRBJ2-6, is KAGVTQTPRYLIKTRGQQVTLSCSPISGHRSVSWYQQTPGQGLQFLFEYFSETQRNKGNFPGRFSGRQFSNSRSEMNVSTLELGDSALYLCASSDRAAGANVLTFGAGSRLTVL.

As regards this clonotype: Compared with germline, one end of the junction differs, possibly owing to a read error. J is TRBJ1-2 and V is TRBV15; 7 bases are a match to TRBD1. The CDR3 covers 15 residues. Germline CDR1 is LNHNV and CDR2 is YYDKDF (reference sequence). CDR3 amino acids: CATSRPWTGNYGYTF. The CDR3 nucleotides are TGCGCCACCAGCAGACCGTGGACAGGAAACTATGGCTACACCTTC.

Ten or more counts support this clonotype. The J gene is TRBJ1-2, the V gene TRBV18, with TRBD1 matching over 7 bases. V lost 2 bases and J lost 6; bases outside the gene matches: 9. CDR1 and CDR2 (germline): KGHSH, LQKENI. CDR3 size: 15 residues. CDR3 sequence reads: CASSPRQGKDDGYTF. Written as DNA, the CDR3 is TGTGCCAGCTCACCAAGACAGGGAAAGGACGATGGCTACACCTTC.

As regards this clonotype: A much larger clone is a single base away; this may be a read error. The rearrangement links TRBV7-2 to TRBJ2-2; 8 nucleotides agree with TRBD1. This CDR3 contains 14 residues. Germline V gene data show CDR1 as SGHTA and CDR2 as FQGNSA. The CDR3 DNA is TGTGCCAGCCGGGCAGGGGGCGACACCAGGGAGCTGTTTTTT. Translated, it gives CASRAGGDTRELFF.

The chain recombines TRBV6-2 or TRBV6-3 with TRBJ2-7; possible D gene TRBD2, 6 bases. CDR3 length: 17 amino acids. Germline-derived CDR1 and CDR2 are MNHEY and SVGEGT. The V end was cut by 8 bases, the J end by 3 bases, with 26 bases between. The DNA for the CDR3 is TGTGCCAGCCGTCCTACCTTCCCCCCGGGACTCTACTACGAGCAGTACTTC. Protein product: CASRPTFPPGLYYEQYF.

This clonotype has a count of ten or more. The rearrangement uses TRBV11-2 and TRBJ1-1; D perhaps matches TRBD1 (6 bases). Trimming took off 5 bases at V and 1 base at J, with 14 bases between the two ends. The germline CDR1 and CDR2 sequences are SGHAT and FQNNGV. The CDR3 length is 15 residues. CDR3: CASSPPGERNTEAFF. The CDR3 DNA is TGTGCCAGCAGCCCACCAGGGGAAAGGAACACTGAAGCTTTCTTT.

This clonotype occurred many times. V and J are TRBV2 and TRBJ1-5, with D tentatively TRBD1 (5 bases). From germline, CDR1 is SNHLY and CDR2 FYNNEI. The V end was cut by 6 bases, the J end by 7 bases, with 10 bases between. The CDR3 covers 12 residues. The CDR3 protein is CASSGTGQPQHF. In nucleotides, the CDR3 is TGTGCCAGCAGCGGGACTGGACAGCCCCAGCATTTT.

This clonotype occurred many times. One junction end does not reproduce the germline sequence, and a read error may be involved. The chain joins TRBV10-3 to TRBJ2-3; D is ambiguous. The CDR3 consists of 12 residues. Per germline, CDR1 ENHRY and CDR2 SYGVKD. CDR3 DNA: TGTGCCATCAGAGAGTACGGGGATACGCAGTATTTT. This codes for CAIREYGDTQYF.